The source of this T cell receptor (beta chain) is a study of T-cell reconstitution after alpha-beta-depleted transplantation in children. Overall study results and limits: Newly made T cells mostly supplied T-cell counts and diversity one year after transplant.

A TCRbeta library incorporating unique molecular identifiers was prepared. TCRdb used MiXCR to reprocess the PCR reads, holding one entry per CDR3 protein. The sample has 500,000 to 750,000 distinct CDR3 sequences; roughly 30% are singletons. This clonotype was seen more than once but under ten times. Its antigen is not known. V was clipped by 3 bases and J by 5 bases, with 10 bases between them. The germline gives CDR1 SQVTM, CDR2 ANQGSEA. The CDR3 length is 12 residues. V usage is TRBV29-1 and J usage is TRBJ2-5, with D tentatively TRBD2 (6 bases). The TCR comes from a boy in the first two years of life with Wiskott-Aldrich syndrome, due to receive a stem cell transplant. The specimen comprised PBMCs, sampled before TCRalphabeta/CD19-depleted stem cell transplant. The CDR3 sequence is CSVESGSETQYF. Here the CDR3 DNA reads TGCAGCGTTGAGTCCGGGAGCGAGACCCAGTACTTC. Together with reference TRBV29-1 and TRBJ2-5, the CDR3 gives the full variable domain: SAVISQKPSRDICQRGTSLTIQCQVDSQVTMMFWYRQQPGQSLTLIATANQGSEATYESGFVIDKFPISRPNLTFSTLTVSNMSPEDSSIYLCSVESGSETQYFGPGTRLLVL.